Listed below are T cell receptor beta chains from one sample, sequenced in a study of response to subunit inactivated influenza vaccine. TCRdb re-called the RT-PCR reads through MiXCR, storing one row per CDR3 protein. The top ten hold about 2.8% of the sample, which has just under 550,000 distinct CDR3 sequences, under 25% seen once. A further study also used this sample, focusing on T cells expressing NK-cell markers.

The sequenced sample was CD4+ T cells sorted from PBMCs, obtained 12 days after vaccination. The receptors come from a middle-aged man who received an inactivated influenza vaccine. Each CDR3 is given with its conserved first and last residue. D genes are given only for firm matches. Rows may omit the clone size; those that give it use once, few, many or a size class.

TRBJ2-1 NA NA TRBV11-1 TGTGCCAGCAGCACCTCCGGGCCTCACCATGAGCAGTTCTTC CASSTSGPHHEQFF
TRBJ1-1 few TRBD1 TRBV7-9 TGTGCCTTACGGGGGCAGGGGGTACTGAACACTGAAGCTTTCTTT CALRGQGVLNTEAFF
TRBJ2-5 NA NA TRBV4-3 TGCGCCAGCAGCCAAGACCTCAGGGTTTCTCAAGAGACCCAGTACTTC CASSQDLRVSQETQYF
TRBJ2-7 few NA TRBV4-3 TGCGCCAGCAGCCATGCCTCGGACTCCTACGAGCAGTACTTC CASSHASDSYEQYF
TRBJ1-2 NA TRBD1 TRBV18 TGTGCCAGCTCACCACCAAGGGACAGGTTTATTGGCTACACCTTC CASSPPRDRFIGYTF
TRBJ1-6 NA NA TRBV28 TGTGCCAGCAGCAAATGGAATGCCCTTAGATCCCTCCACTTT CASSKWNALRSLHF
TRBJ2-2 NA NA TRBV4-3 TGCGCCAGCAGCCAGGAACCTTTGGGGACCGGGGAGCTGTTTTTT CASSQEPLGTGELFF
TRBJ2-7 NA TRBD1 TRBV3-1 TGTGCCAGCAGCCGGACAGGGGAGGGCGAGCAGTACTTC CASSRTGEGEQYF
TRBJ2-7 few NA TRBV12-3/TRBV12-4 TGTGCCAGCAGTTTGACAGGGAGGTTCTACGAGCAGTACTTC CASSLTGRFYEQYF
TRBJ1-5 few TRBD1 TRBV15 TGTGCCACCAGCCTAGGGACAGGGGTGGGCAATCAGCCCCAGCATTTT CATSLGTGVGNQPQHF
TRBJ2-1 NA NA TRBV24-1 TGTGCCACCAGTGATGACAGGCGTGAGCAGTTCTTC CATSDDRREQFF
TRBJ2-6 few NA TRBV27 TGTGCCAGCAGTTTAGTTCCTTGGGGGGCCAACGTCCTGACTTTC CASSLVPWGANVLTF
TRBJ2-5 NA NA TRBV12-3/TRBV12-4 TGTGCCAGCAGTTTTGGGATGCAAGAGACCCAGTACTTC CASSFGMQETQYF
TRBJ2-5 few TRBD1 TRBV20-1 TGCAGTGCCCCCGGGACAGGGAACCAAGAGACCCAGTACTTC CSAPGTGNQETQYF
TRBJ2-5 NA NA TRBV21-1 TGTGCCAGCAGCAAAGAGCACAGGGGGGAAGAGACCCAGTACTTC CASSKEHRGEETQYF
TRBJ1-1 many NA TRBV2 TGTGCCAGTGCCGGGGACACTGAAGCTTTCTTT CASAGDTEAFF
TRBJ2-2 NA NA TRBV24-1 TGTGCCACGAGTGTCCGACAGGTGTATAATCCCGGGGAGCTGTTTTTT CATSVRQVYNPGELFF
TRBJ2-7 few NA TRBV5-1 TGCGCCAGCAGCTTGGCGGGGGATAGGGACGAGCAGTACTTC CASSLAGDRDEQYF
TRBJ1-6 few NA TRBV12-3/TRBV12-4 TGTGCCAGCAGCGGACATGTCTATAATTCACCCCTCCACTTT CASSGHVYNSPLHF
TRBJ2-7 many NA TRBV5-1 TGCGCCAGCAGCCTCTCACAGGGCTACGAGCAGTACTTC CASSLSQGYEQYF
TRBJ1-4 few NA TRBV12-3/TRBV12-4 TGTGCCAGCAGATCGGCGGATAATGAAAAACTGTTTTTT CASRSADNEKLFF
TRBJ2-7 NA NA TRBV3-1 TGTGCCAGCTCCTGGAGGGTTTTGGACGAGCAGTACTTC CASSWRVLDEQYF
TRBJ2-3 few TRBD2 TRBV5-1 TGCGCCAGCAGCTCAACTAGCGGGGACGCAGATACGCAGTATTTT CASSSTSGDADTQYF
TRBJ2-3 NA TRBD2 TRBV10-3 TGTGCCATCAGTGGGACTAGCGGGGCTACCACAGATACGCAGTATTTT CAISGTSGATTDTQYF
TRBJ2-1 few TRBD1 TRBV7-2 TGTGCCAGCAGCTTAGTTGGGACAGGGAACCGCAATGAGCAGTTCTTC CASSLVGTGNRNEQFF
TRBJ1-6 NA NA TRBV3-1 TGTGCCAGCAGCCACAACATGGATTCACCCCTCCACTTT CASSHNMDSPLHF
TRBJ2-3 NA NA TRBV24-1 TGTGCCACCAGTGATTTGCCCCGACAGTCAAGCACAGATACGCAGTATTTT CATSDLPRQSSTDTQYF
TRBJ2-1 NA TRBD2 TRBV3-1 TGTGCCAGCAGCCAAGAGCGGACTAGCGGGGGAAAGCAGTTCTTC CASSQERTSGGKQFF
TRBJ1-1 NA NA TRBV6-1 TGTGCCACCGAAAGGGTCGGGGAGAACACTGAAGCTTTCTTT CATERVGENTEAFF
TRBJ2-1 NA NA TRBV25-1 TGTGCCAGCAGTGAATTCTCAGGGAATGAGCAGTTCTTC CASSEFSGNEQFF
TRBJ1-5 NA NA TRBV20-1 TGCAGTGCCGAGCGGGGTAGGAGCAATCAGCCCCAGCATTTT CSAERGRSNQPQHF
TRBJ2-5 few TRBD1 TRBV7-9 TGTGCCAGCCGCAGACAGGGAAGATATACTCTCCAAGAGACCCAGTACTTC CASRRQGRYTLQETQYF
TRBJ2-3 few TRBD2 TRBV4-2 TGTGCCAGCAGCCCCGGGAGTAGCGGGGGTGGTGATACGCAGTATTTT CASSPGSSGGGDTQYF
TRBJ1-5 NA NA TRBV12-3/TRBV12-4 TGTGCCAGCAGTTTACTGGGGGCGCCGGGCAATCAGCCCCAGCATTTT CASSLLGAPGNQPQHF
TRBJ2-4 NA NA TRBV6-2/TRBV6-3 TGTGCCAGCAGCAAAACGTTTGGGGACATTCAGTACTTC CASSKTFGDIQYF
TRBJ2-7 few TRBD1 TRBV24-1 TGTGCCACCAGCAGACAGGGGGACTCCGAGCAGTACTTC CATSRQGDSEQYF
TRBJ2-1 NA NA TRBV20-1 TGCAGTGCTAGAGATTATGTCCGCATGAGACATGAGCAGTTCTTC CSARDYVRMRHEQFF
TRBJ2-1 NA NA TRBV30 TGTGCCTGGAGTGCCCTCCCCCCGGTCTCGCGGCAGTTCTTC CAWSALPPVSRQFF
TRBJ2-1 NA TRBD2 TRBV11-2 TGTGCCAGCAGCTCATTCTTCCGTTCCCTAGCGGGGAACTCCTACAATGAGCAGTTCTTC CASSSFFRSLAGNSYNEQFF
TRBJ2-5 NA TRBD2 TRBV27 TGTGCCAGCAGAGAAAATAGCGGGGCGAAAGAGACCCAGTACTTC CASRENSGAKETQYF
TRBJ2-6 many NA TRBV12-3/TRBV12-4 TGTGCCAGCAGTTTAACGGGGTCTGGGGCCAACGTCCTGACTTTC CASSLTGSGANVLTF